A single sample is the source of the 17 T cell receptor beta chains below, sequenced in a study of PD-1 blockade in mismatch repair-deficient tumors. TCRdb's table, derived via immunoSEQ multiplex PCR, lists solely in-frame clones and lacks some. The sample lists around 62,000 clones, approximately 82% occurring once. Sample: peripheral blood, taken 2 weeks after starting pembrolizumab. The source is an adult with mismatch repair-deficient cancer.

CDR3 bases: TGTGCCAGCAGCTCTCAGCTTACTAACTATGGCTACACCTTC. Translation: CASSSQLTNYGYTF. The V gene is TRBV7-2, the J gene TRBJ1-2; D is unclear. The CDR3 runs to 14 residues. Germline V gives CDR1 SGHTA, CDR2 FQGNSA. The V and J ends lost 4 bases and 0 bases respectively, with 9 bases between them.

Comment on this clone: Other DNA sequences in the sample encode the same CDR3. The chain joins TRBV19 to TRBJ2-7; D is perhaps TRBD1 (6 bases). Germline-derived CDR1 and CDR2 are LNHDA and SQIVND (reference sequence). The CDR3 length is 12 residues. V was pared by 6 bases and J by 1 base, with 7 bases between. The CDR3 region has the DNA TGTGCCAGTAGCACAGGGTCCTACGAGCAGTACTTC. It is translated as CASSTGSYEQYF.

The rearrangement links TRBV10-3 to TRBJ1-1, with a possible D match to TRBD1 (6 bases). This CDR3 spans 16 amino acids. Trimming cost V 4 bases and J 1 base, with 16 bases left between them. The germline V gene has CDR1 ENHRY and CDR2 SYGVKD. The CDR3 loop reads CAISGTGGGRNTEAFF. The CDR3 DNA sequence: TGTGCCATCAGTGGCACGGGGGGCGGGAGGAACACTGAAGCTTTCTTT.

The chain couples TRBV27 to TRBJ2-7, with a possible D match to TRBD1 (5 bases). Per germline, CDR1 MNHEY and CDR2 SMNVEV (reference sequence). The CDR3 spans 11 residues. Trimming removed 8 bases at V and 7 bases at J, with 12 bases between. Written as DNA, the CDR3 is TGTGCCAGCGGATTAAACAGGGAGCAGTACTTC. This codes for CASGLNREQYF.

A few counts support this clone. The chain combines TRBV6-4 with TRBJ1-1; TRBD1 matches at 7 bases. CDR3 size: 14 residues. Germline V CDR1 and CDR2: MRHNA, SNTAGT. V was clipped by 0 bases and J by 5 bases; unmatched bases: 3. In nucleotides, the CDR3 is TGTGCCAGCAGTGACTCGCTCAGGGGGACTGAAGCTTTCTTT. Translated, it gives CASSDSLRGTEAFF.

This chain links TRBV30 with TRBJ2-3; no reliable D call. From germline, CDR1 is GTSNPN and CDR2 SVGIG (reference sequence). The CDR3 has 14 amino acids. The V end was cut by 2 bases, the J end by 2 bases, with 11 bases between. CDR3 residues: CAWSKATLTDTQYF. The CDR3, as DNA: TGTGCCTGGAGTAAAGCGACCCTCACAGATACGCAGTATTTT.

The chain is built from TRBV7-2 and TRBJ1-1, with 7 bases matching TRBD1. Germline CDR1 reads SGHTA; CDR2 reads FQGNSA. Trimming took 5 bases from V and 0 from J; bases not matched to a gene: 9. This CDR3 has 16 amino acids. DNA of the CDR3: TGTGCCAGCAGCCTAAGACAGGGTCGGTTGAACACTGAAGCTTTCTTT. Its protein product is CASSLRQGRLNTEAFF.

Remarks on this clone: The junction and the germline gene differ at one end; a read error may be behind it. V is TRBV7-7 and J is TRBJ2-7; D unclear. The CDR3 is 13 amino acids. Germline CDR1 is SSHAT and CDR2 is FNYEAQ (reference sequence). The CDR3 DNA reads TGTGCTAGCAGCTTAAACCCGAACCACGGGCAGTACTTC. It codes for CASSLNPNHGQYF. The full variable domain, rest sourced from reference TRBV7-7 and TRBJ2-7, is GAGVSQSPRYKVTKRGQDVTLRCDPISSHATLYWYQQALGQGPEFLTYFNYEAQPDKSGLPSDRFSAERPEGSISTLTIQRTEQRDSAMYRCASSLNPNHGQYFGPGTRLTVT.

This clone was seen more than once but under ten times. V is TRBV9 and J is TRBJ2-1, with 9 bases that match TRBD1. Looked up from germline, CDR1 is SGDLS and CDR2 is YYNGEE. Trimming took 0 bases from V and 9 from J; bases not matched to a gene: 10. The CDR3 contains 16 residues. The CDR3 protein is CASSVGGLDRGSEQFF. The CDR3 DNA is TGTGCCAGCAGCGTAGGAGGATTGGACAGGGGTTCTGAGCAGTTCTTC.

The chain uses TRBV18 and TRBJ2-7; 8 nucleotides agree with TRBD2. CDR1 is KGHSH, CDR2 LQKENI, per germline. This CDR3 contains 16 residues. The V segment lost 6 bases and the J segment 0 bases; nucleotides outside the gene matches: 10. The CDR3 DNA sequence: TGTGCCAGCTCCAGAAATAGCGGGACGAGCTCCTACGAGCAGTACTTC. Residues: CASSRNSGTSSYEQYF.

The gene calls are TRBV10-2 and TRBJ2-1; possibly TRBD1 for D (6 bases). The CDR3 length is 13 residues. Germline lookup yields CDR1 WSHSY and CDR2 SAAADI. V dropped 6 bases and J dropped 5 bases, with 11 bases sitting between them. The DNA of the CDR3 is TGCGCCAGCAGGGGGGACAACAACAATGAGCAGTTCTTC. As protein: CASRGDNNNEQFF.

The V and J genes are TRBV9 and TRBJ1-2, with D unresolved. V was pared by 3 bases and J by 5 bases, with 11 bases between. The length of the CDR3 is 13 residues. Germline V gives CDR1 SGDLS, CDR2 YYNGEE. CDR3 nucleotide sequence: TGTGCCAGCAGCGCCCCCAGCCAATATGGCTACACCTTC. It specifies CASSAPSQYGYTF.

The CDR3 protein is CASSGPGVTYNEQFF. The DNA for the CDR3 is TGCGCCAGCAGTGGACCGGGAGTGACCTACAATGAGCAGTTCTTC. The chain recombines TRBV10-1 with TRBJ2-1; possible D gene TRBD2, 6 bases. Germline V CDR1 and CDR2: WNHNN, SYGVQD (reference sequence). The germline V and J ends were trimmed by 4 bases and 2 bases, with 12 bases remaining between them. The CDR3 is 15 residues long.

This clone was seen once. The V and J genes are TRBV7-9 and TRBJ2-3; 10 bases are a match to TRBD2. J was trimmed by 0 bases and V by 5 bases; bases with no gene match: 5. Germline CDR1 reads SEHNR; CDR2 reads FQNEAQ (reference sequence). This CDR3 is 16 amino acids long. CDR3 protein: CASSHGTSDSTDTQYF. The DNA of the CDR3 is TGTGCCAGCAGCCACGGGACTAGCGATAGCACAGATACGCAGTATTTT.

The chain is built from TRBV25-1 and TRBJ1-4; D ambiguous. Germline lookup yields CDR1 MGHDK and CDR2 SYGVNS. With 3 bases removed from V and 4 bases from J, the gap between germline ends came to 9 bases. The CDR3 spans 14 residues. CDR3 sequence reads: CASSEGTVNEKLFF. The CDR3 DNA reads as TGTGCCAGCAGTGAGGGCACAGTTAATGAAAAACTGTTTTTT.

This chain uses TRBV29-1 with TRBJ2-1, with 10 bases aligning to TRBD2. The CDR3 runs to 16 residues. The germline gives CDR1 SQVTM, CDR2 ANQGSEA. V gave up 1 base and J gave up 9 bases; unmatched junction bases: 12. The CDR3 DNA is TGCAGCGTTGAAGCGAGAGGACTAGCGGCAAATGGTGAGCAGTTCTTC. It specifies CSVEARGLAANGEQFF.

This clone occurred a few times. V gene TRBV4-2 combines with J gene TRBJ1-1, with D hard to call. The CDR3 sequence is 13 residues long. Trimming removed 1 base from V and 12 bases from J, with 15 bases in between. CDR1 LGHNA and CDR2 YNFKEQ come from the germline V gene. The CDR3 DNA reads TGTGCCAGCAGCCAAGGATTTCAGACCGGTCCTTTCTTT. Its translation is CASSQGFQTGPFF.